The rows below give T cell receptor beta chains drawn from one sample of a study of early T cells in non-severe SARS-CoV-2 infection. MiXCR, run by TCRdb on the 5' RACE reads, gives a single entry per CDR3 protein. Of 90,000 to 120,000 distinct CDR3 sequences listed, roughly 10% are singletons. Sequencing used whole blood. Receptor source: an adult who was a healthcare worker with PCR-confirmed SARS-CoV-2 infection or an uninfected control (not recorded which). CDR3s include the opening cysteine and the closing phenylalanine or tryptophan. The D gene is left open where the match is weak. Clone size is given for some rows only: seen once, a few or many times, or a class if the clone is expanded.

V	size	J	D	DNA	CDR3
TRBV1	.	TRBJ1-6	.	TGCACCAGCAGCCAAGATAGGGGGGGCTCCTATAATTCACCCCTCCACTTT	CTSSQDRGGSYNSPLHF
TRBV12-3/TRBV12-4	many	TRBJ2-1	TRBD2	TGTGCCAGCACTCACGGGGCGGGAGGTATTCGTGAGCAGTTCTTC	CASTHGAGGIREQFF
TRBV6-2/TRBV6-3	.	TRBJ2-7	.	TGTGCCAGCAGTTATCAACTACCTGGTTTCGGTCTCTACGAGCAGTACTTC	CASSYQLPGFGLYEQYF
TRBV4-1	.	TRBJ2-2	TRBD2	TGCGCCAGCAGCCAAGCTCCCCGCGGGAGGGCCGGGGAGCTGTTTTTT	CASSQAPRGRAGELFF
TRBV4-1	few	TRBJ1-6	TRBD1	TGCGCCAGCAGCGTACAGGGGCGGCACTCACCCCTCCACTTT	CASSVQGRHSPLHF
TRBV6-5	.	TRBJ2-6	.	TGTGCCAGCAGTTACTCGTCGGCTGGGGCCAACGTCCTGACTTTC	CASSYSSAGANVLTF
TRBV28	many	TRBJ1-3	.	TGTGCCAGCAGCCCCCGACAGTACTCTGGAAACACCATATATTTT	CASSPRQYSGNTIYF
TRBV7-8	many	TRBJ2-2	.	TGTGCCAGCAGCCCGTCGGGCGGGACTCTCACCGGGGAGCTGTTTTTT	CASSPSGGTLTGELFF
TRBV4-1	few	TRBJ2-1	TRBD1	TGCGCCAGCAGCCAGGAGGACAGGGAGGTGGACAATGAGCAGTTCTTC	CASSQEDREVDNEQFF
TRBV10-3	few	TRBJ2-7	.	TGTGCCATCGGGGGCACAGGGCTGAGCTCCTACGAGCAGTACTTC	CAIGGTGLSSYEQYF
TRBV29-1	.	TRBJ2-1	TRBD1	TGCAGCCCGGGACAGCCGCACAATGAGCAGTTCTTC	CSPGQPHNEQFF
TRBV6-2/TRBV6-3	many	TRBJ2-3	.	TGTGCCAGCGAACGGGGCTCTTCTGCAGATACGCAGTATTTT	CASERGSSADTQYF
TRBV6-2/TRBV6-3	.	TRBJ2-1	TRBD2	TGTGCCAGCAGTGATAGCGGGTTCTCCTACAATGAGCAGTTCTTC	CASSDSGFSYNEQFF
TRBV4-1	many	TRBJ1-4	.	TGCGCCAGCGGAACAATAAGTGGCGAAAAACTGTTTTTT	CASGTISGEKLFF
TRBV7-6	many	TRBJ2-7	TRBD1	TGTGCCAGCAGCTCTCGGGACAGTTCCGAGCAGTACTTC	CASSSRDSSEQYF
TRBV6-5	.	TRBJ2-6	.	TGTGCCAGCACCCCTGGTTATGGGGCCAACGTCCTGACTTTC	CASTPGYGANVLTF
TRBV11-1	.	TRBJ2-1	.	TGTGCCAGCAGCCCGGAAACGTGGGTTAAGGAGCAGTTCTTC	CASSPETWVKEQFF
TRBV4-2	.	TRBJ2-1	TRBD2	TGTGCCAGCAGCCAAGGGGCCCTCGGGACTAGAAGGGGCGAGCAGTTCTTC	CASSQGALGTRRGEQFF
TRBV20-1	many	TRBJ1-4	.	TGCAGTGCTAGAGACCGGGATGAAAAACTGTTTTTT	CSARDRDEKLFF
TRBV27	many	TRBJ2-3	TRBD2	TGTGCCAGCAGTTTACTAGCGGGATCCACAGATACGCAGTATTTT	CASSLLAGSTDTQYF
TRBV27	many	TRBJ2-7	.	TGTGCCAGCTTCTCTAGCTCCTACGAGCAGTACTTC	CASFSSSYEQYF
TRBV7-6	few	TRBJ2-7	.	TGTGCCAGCAGCTTAGCGGACTCCCCGAGCTACGAGCAGTACTTC	CASSLADSPSYEQYF
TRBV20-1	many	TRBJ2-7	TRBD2	TGCAGTGCTAGCTTTCTTTACAAGGCACTAGCGGGGGGAGCCTACGAGCAGTACTTC	CSASFLYKALAGGAYEQYF
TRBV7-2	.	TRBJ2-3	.	TGTGCCAGCGGCTTAATGGACTTCACGCAGTATTTT	CASGLMDFTQYF
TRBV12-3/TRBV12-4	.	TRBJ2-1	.	TGTGCCAGCAGTTTGGGCGGAGAGGGAAACAATGAGCAGTTCTTC	CASSLGGEGNNEQFF
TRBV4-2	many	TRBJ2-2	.	TGTGCCAGCAGCCACAGAGACGTCAGGGCCGGGGAGCTGTTTTTT	CASSHRDVRAGELFF
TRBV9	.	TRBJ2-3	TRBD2	TGTGCCAGCAGCGTGGGACTAACCACAGATACGCAGTATTTT	CASSVGLTTDTQYF
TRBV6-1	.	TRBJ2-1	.	TGTGCCAGCAGCACCAAGGGGTATGAGCAGTTCTTC	CASSTKGYEQFF
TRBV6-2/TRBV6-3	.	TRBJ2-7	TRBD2	TGTGCCAGCAGTTACTCTGCGGGAGAACGGTACTTC	CASSYSAGERYF
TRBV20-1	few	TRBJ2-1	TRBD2	TGCAGTGCTAGAGTTAAGGCAGCGGGAGGTTACAATGAGCAGTTCTTC	CSARVKAAGGYNEQFF
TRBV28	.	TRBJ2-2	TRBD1	TGTGCCAGCAGCATCGACAGGGACGAGGCCGGGGAGCTGTTTTTT	CASSIDRDEAGELFF
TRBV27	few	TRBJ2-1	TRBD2	TGTGCCTCCGGGACTAGGTACAATGAGCAGTTCTTC	CASGTRYNEQFF
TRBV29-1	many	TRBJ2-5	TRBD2	TGCAGCGTTGAGCCAGCGGGGCGCCAAGAGACCCAGTACTTC	CSVEPAGRQETQYF
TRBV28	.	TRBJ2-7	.	TGTGCCAGCAAAATGTCACCAAAAGGCGAGCAGTACTTC	CASKMSPKGEQYF
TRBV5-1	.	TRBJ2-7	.	TGCGCCAGCAGGTTTGCCGGACCGACCGGCGAGCAGTACTTC	CASRFAGPTGEQYF
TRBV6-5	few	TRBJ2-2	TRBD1	TGTGCCAGCAGTTACCGCGGACAGGGGGCCCCCGGGGAGCTGTTTTTT	CASSYRGQGAPGELFF
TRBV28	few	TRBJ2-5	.	TGTGCCAGCAGCCCGACATTGGACAGTGTCAAAGAGACCCAGTACTTC	CASSPTLDSVKETQYF
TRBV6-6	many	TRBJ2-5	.	TGTGCCAGCAGTTACGAGGGACTCCAAGAGACCCAGTACTTC	CASSYEGLQETQYF
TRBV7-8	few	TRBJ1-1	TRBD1	TGTGCCAGCAGCCCGGCGCCGGACAGGTCGAACACTGAAGCTTTCTTT	CASSPAPDRSNTEAFF
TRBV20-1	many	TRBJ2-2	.	TGCAGTGCTAACCGCGACAGGAACACCGGGGAGCTGTTTTTT	CSANRDRNTGELFF
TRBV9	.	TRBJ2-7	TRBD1	TGTGCCAGCAGCGTAGAGGGGACAGCACTAGCCTACGAGCAGTACTTC	CASSVEGTALAYEQYF
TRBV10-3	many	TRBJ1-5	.	TGTGCCATCAGTGAGTACGGGGGTGGGCAGCCCCAGCATTTT	CAISEYGGGQPQHF
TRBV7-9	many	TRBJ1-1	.	TGTGCCAGCAGCTTAGGGGCAGGGGAAGCTTTCTTT	CASSLGAGEAFF
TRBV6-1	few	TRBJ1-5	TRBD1	TGTGCCAGCCTATCGGAACAGGGGGCATGGTGGCAGCCCCAGCATTTT	CASLSEQGAWWQPQHF
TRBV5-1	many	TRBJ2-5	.	TGCGCCAGCAGCTTGGCCGGGGGCGAAGAGACCCAGTACTTC	CASSLAGGEETQYF
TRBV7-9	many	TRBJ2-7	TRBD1	TGTGCCAGCAGCTTTGGGGGACAGGGGAAGGAGCAGTACTTC	CASSFGGQGKEQYF
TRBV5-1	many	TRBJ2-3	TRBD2	TGCGCCAGCAGCTCGGGGACTATTGGGACAGATACGCAGTATTTT	CASSSGTIGTDTQYF
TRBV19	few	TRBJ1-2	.	TGTGCCAGTAGTCCTAATCAGGGCCTCTCTAACTATGGCTACACCTTC	CASSPNQGLSNYGYTF
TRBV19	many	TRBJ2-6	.	TGTGCCAGTTGTCACGGGTGGGGCACATTATCTGGGGCCAACGTCCTGACTTTC	CASCHGWGTLSGANVLTF
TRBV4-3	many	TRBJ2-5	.	TGCGCCAGCAGCCAAGGACCCGTCCTAGGATTACAAGAGACCCAGTACTTC	CASSQGPVLGLQETQYF
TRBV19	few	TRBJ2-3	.	TGTGCCAGTAGTAGAGGGGCAAAGACGGCTAGCACAGATACGCAGTATTTT	CASSRGAKTASTDTQYF
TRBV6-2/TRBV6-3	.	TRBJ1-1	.	TGTGCCAGCCAGAGGAGCACTGAAGCTTTCTTT	CASQRSTEAFF
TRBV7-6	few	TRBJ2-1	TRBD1	TGTGCCAGCAGCCCAGGGGGAACGGGACGCCCGATTAGGCAGTTCTTC	CASSPGGTGRPIRQFF